The 2 T cell receptor beta chains reported below all come from one sample, sequenced in a study of T cell responses to AZD1222 COVID-19 vaccine. Repertoires were generated with immunoSEQ multiplex PCR, while TCRdb's copy carries only in-frame clones and drops some. The repertoire holds over 150,000 clones, with approximately 90% as singletons. This specimen consisted of peripheral blood, obtained on day 0 of AZD1222 vaccination. These receptors all come from an adult in good health.

The J gene is TRBJ2-7, the V gene TRBV9; D tentatively fits TRBD1 or TRBD2 (5 bases each). V lost 4 bases and J 0 bases, leaving 20 bases between the germline ends. Looked up from germline, CDR1 is SGDLS and CDR2 is YYNGEE. The CDR3 has 17 amino acids. The CDR3 loop is CASSTQSGTVSSYEQYF. The CDR3 nucleotides read TGTGCCAGCAGCACCCAATCCGGGACGGTTAGCTCCTACGAGCAGTACTTC.

The rearrangement joins TRBV3-1 (or the pseudogene TRBV3-2) to TRBJ1-5; D call uncertain. CDR1 and CDR2 from the germline V gene are LGHDT and YNNKEL (reference sequence). Trimming left V 4 bases short and J 5 bases short, with 9 bases between. This CDR3 has 13 amino acids. CDR3 nucleotides: TGTGCCAGCAGCCTCTGGGCCGATCAGCCCCAGCATTTT. Protein: CASSLWADQPQHF.